This is a list of T cell receptor beta chains from one sample in a study of shared clonotypes between healthy human individuals. Clones were sequenced by immunoSEQ multiplex PCR, and TCRdb holds only the in-frame ones, with some missing. Found here are about 2,100,000 clones, 85% to 95% of them singletons; the top ten hold more than 1.5%. Sequencing was performed on naive CD8+ T cells from PBMCs. Source of these receptors: a man between 18 and 29 years old in good health. Some clones in this sample may be carry-over from other donors' samples. The CDR3 runs from the conserved cysteine through the conserved F or W. Fields, in order: V gene, clone size, D gene, J gene, CDR3 DNA, CDR3 protein. The D gene is left open where the match is weak. The size of a clone is reported for some rows only, either as once, few or many, or as a class for expanded clones.

TRBV4-1	-	TRBD1	TRBJ2-7	TGCGCCAGCAGCCAACCTCACGGGACAGGGGTATACGAGCAGTACTTC	CASSQPHGTGVYEQYF
TRBV5-6	-	TRBD1	TRBJ2-1	TGTGCCAGCAGCTTGGCCGGGACAGGGCTTTTCGATGAGCAGTTCTTC	CASSLAGTGLFDEQFF
TRBV7-2	-	TRBD2	TRBJ2-1	TGTGCCAGCAGCCCAACGACTAGCGGGAAGAAGTTCTTC	CASSPTTSGKKFF
TRBV27	-	-	TRBJ2-6	TGTGCCAGCAGTTTGGGCGGCTTCGGGGCCAACGTCCTGACTTTC	CASSLGGFGANVLTF
TRBV18	-	-	TRBJ2-2	TGTGCCAGCTCACCGGGCACCGGGGAGCTGTTTTTT	CASSPGTGELFF
TRBV29-1	-	-	TRBJ1-4	TGCAGCGTCCGAGGCGGGGGCGCAGGGGAAAAACTGTTTTTT	CSVRGGGAGEKLFF
TRBV5-1	-	-	TRBJ2-3	TGCGCCAGCAGAGACAGGGGCGGGGGCCCTAGCACAGATACGCAGTATTTT	CASRDRGGGPSTDTQYF
TRBV6-5	-	-	TRBJ2-1	TGTGCCAGCAGCGGGAGCTCCTACAATGAGCAGTTCTTC	CASSGSSYNEQFF
TRBV9	-	TRBD1	TRBJ2-7	TGTGCCAGCAGCGCGGGACAGGGGGCGCGCGAGCAGTACTTC	CASSAGQGAREQYF
TRBV11-2	-	TRBD2	TRBJ2-1	TGTGCCAGCAGCTCCGGTTGGGGAGCGGGAAATAATGAGCAGTTCTTC	CASSSGWGAGNNEQFF
TRBV27	-	-	TRBJ2-1	TGTGCCAGCGCCAGGGGGGCGCGGGGGTACAATGAGCAGTTCTTC	CASARGARGYNEQFF
TRBV19	-	-	TRBJ2-1	TGTGCCAGTAGTATAGCACTCCGTAATGAGCAGTTCTTC	CASSIALRNEQFF
TRBV6-1	-	-	TRBJ2-5	TGTGCCAGCAGTGAAAGGGCGGAGACCCAGTACTTC	CASSERAETQYF
TRBV7-9	-	TRBD2	TRBJ2-7	TGTGCCAGCAGCCCCCCCCCTCGACTAGCGGGAGTTCGGGAGCAGTACTTC	CASSPPPRLAGVREQYF
TRBV14	-	-	TRBJ2-7	TGTGCCAGCAGCCCCACACTCGTTCGGACCCCCCAGGACGAGCAGTACTTC	CASSPTLVRTPQDEQYF
TRBV11-1	-	-	TRBJ2-7	TGTGCCAGCAGCTGGACGGGACTCTCCTACGAGCAGTACTTC	CASSWTGLSYEQYF
TRBV4-1	-	-	TRBJ2-1	TGCGCCAGCAGCCAAGGACCAGGACGGGACAATGAGCAGTTCTTC	CASSQGPGRDNEQFF
TRBV19	-	-	TRBJ2-2	TGTGCCAGTATCGCCGGCACCGGGGAGCTGTTTTTT	CASIAGTGELFF
TRBV30	-	-	TRBJ2-1	TGTGCCTGGAGTAACGGGATCAGTAATGAGCAGTTCTTC	CAWSNGISNEQFF
TRBV4-1	once	TRBD2	TRBJ2-1	TGCGCCAGCAGCCTACGCTCTAGCGGGAGATCCTACAATGAGCAGTTCTTC	CASSLRSSGRSYNEQFF
TRBV28	-	-	TRBJ1-4	TGTGCCAGCAGTCTGGGACCCCTTGAAAAACTGTTTTTT	CASSLGPLEKLFF
TRBV25-1	-	-	TRBJ2-3	TGTGCCAGCGGTTCGGGGGATACGCAGTATTTT	CASGSGDTQYF
TRBV6-5	-	-	TRBJ1-1	TGTGCCAGCACCACCGGAGGGCTCACTGAAGCTTTCTTT	CASTTGGLTEAFF
TRBV7-9	-	-	TRBJ2-3	TGTGCCAGCAGCTTTCAGATTAGACAGGTATCGCGCACAGATACGCAGTATTTT	CASSFQIRQVSRTDTQYF
TRBV10-3	-	-	TRBJ2-3	TGTGCCATCAGTGAGTCAAAACCGGCCCCAGATACGCAGTATTTT	CAISESKPAPDTQYF
TRBV13	-	-	TRBJ2-2	TGTGCCAGCAGTCCCAGGGCCCCCGGGGAGCTGTTTTTT	CASSPRAPGELFF
TRBV6-5	-	-	TRBJ2-7	TGTGCCAGCAGTTACCTGCAGGGTAGCAACGAGCAGTACTTC	CASSYLQGSNEQYF
TRBV5-1	-	-	TRBJ1-1	TGCGCCAGCAGCTTGGCCCAGGGCATGAACACTGAAGCTTTCTTT	CASSLAQGMNTEAFF
TRBV11-1	-	-	TRBJ1-1	TGTGCCAGCAGCTTTGGGGGGGGGCACACTGAAGCTTTCTTT	CASSFGGGHTEAFF
TRBV27	-	TRBD2	TRBJ2-2	TGTGCCAGCAGCATCGGGAGGGCCCCCGGGGAGCTGTTTTTT	CASSIGRAPGELFF
TRBV7-9	few	TRBD1	TRBJ1-1	TGTGCCAGCGGAAGAGCAGGGGGGAACACTGAAGCTTTCTTT	CASGRAGGNTEAFF
TRBV16	-	-	TRBJ2-7	TGTGCCAGCAGCCAGAGACAGGGAGGCTCCTACGAGCAGTACTTC	CASSQRQGGSYEQYF
TRBV7-8	-	-	TRBJ2-7	TGTGCCAGCAGCTTAGAGGGGAGGCCACCTTATTCCTACGAGCAGTACTTC	CASSLEGRPPYSYEQYF
TRBV7-6	-	TRBD2	TRBJ2-3	TGTGCCAGCAGCTTAGGAGTGAGACTAGCGGGAGGAGCAGATACGCAGTATTTT	CASSLGVRLAGGADTQYF
TRBV4-1	-	-	TRBJ1-1	TGCGCCAGCAGCCAAGACAGCCCCTCCGGGACTGAAGCTTTCTTT	CASSQDSPSGTEAFF